In this sample, the clone carrying this T cell receptor (beta chain) turned up a few times. The record originates from a study of identical twins. One entry per CDR3 protein, called by TCRdb with MiXCR from the 5' RACE reads. The data hold about 530,000 distinct CDR3 sequences, with 20% to 25% observed a single time. This CDR3 has 15 residues. V was pared by 5 bases and J by 3 bases, with 16 bases between. Germline V gene sequence: CDR1 MDHEN, CDR2 SYDVKM. The sample was also linked to a second study, of yellow fever vaccine responses in identical twins.

The clonotype comes from a woman aged 18-29 years in good health. The rearrangement links TRBV28 to TRBJ2-5; maybe TRBD1 (6 bases). Sequenced material: CD4+ T cells sorted from blood. The chain's CDR3 is CASSASGAGEETQYF. DNA for the CDR3: TGTGCCAGCAGTGCCTCAGGGGCAGGTGAAGAGACCCAGTACTTC.